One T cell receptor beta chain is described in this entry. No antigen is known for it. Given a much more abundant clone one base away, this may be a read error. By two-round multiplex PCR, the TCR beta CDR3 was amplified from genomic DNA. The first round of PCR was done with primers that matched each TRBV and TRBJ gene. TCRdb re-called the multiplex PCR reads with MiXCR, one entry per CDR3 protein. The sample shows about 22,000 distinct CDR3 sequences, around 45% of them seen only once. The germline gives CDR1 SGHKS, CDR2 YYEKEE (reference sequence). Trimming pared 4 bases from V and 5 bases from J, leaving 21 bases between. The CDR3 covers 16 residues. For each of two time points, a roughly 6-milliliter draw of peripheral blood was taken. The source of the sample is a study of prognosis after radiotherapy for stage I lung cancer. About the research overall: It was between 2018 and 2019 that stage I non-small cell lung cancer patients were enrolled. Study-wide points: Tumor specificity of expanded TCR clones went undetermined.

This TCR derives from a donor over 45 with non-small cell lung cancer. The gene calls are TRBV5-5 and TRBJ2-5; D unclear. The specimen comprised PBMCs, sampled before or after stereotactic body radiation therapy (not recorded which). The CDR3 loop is CASSPSTGAGLETQYF. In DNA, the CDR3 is TGTGCCAGCAGCCCAAGTACGGGCGCCGGGTTGGAGACCCAGTACTTC.